The 13 T cell receptor beta chains given below trace back to one sample, sequenced in a study of cytomegalovirus exposure and HLA in healthy donors. The PCR was carried out with 60 Vbeta primers and 13 Jbeta primers. Using immunoSEQ multiplex PCR, the repertoire was profiled, and TCRdb retains in-frame clones only, with some absent. This sample has over 150,000 clones, with 70% to 80% found just once. Sequenced: PBMCs. Receptors were obtained from a man aged 25-40 years in good health and CMV-seropositive.

The chain uses TRBV7-2 and TRBJ1-4; a weak D match, TRBD1 (5 bases). Germline V gives CDR1 SGHTA, CDR2 FQGNSA. V was trimmed by 5 bases and J by 0 bases, leaving 13 bases between them. The CDR3 spans 16 residues. CDR3 amino acids: CASSAGTAPTNEKLFF. CDR3 sequence (DNA): TGTGCCAGCAGCGCGGGGACGGCACCAACTAATGAAAAACTGTTTTTT.

This clone was observed once. This chain connects TRBV14 to TRBJ2-5, with 8 bases matching TRBD1. This CDR3 is built from 13 residues. The germline CDR1 and CDR2 sequences are SGHDN and FVKESK. The V and J ends lost 5 bases and 6 bases, in that order; junction bases with no gene match: 5. As DNA, the CDR3 is TGTGCCAGCAGCGTCCGACAGGGGAAGACCCAGTACTTC. As protein: CASSVRQGKTQYF.

This clone was detected only once. The chain has TRBV27 and TRBJ2-5; TRBD2 agrees at 11 bases. CDR1 is MNHEY and CDR2 is SMNVEV in the germline V gene (reference sequence). J lost 1 base, V lost 6 bases, and 7 bases had no gene match. The CDR3 spans 16 residues. As DNA, the CDR3 is TGTGCCAGCAGCCTTGAACTAGCGGGGGCCCAAGAGACCCAGTACTTC. It translates to CASSLELAGAQETQYF.

CDR3: CASSPEQGHLGNTIYF. CDR3 in DNA: TGTGCCAGCTCACCGGAACAGGGGCATTTAGGAAACACCATATATTTT. The chain is built from TRBV18 and TRBJ1-3; 7 positions match TRBD1. Germline V lookup: CDR1 KGHSH, CDR2 LQKENI. There are 16 residues in the CDR3. The ends lost 3 bases at V and 4 bases at J; junction bases unmatched: 9.

The chain recombines TRBV2 with TRBJ1-5, with 7 bases matching TRBD1. Germline CDR1 SNHLY, CDR2 FYNNEI. V shed 6 bases and J 3 bases; nucleotides not matched to a gene: 2. CDR3 length: 13 residues. CDR3 region: CASSTGVNQPQHF. CDR3 DNA: TGTGCCAGCAGCACAGGGGTCAATCAGCCCCAGCATTTT.

This clone was seen only a few times. Compared with germline, one end of the junction differs, possibly owing to a read error. The genes are TRBV7-9 and TRBJ2-6; perhaps TRBD1 as D (5 bases). The CDR3 has 18 amino acids. CDR1 and CDR2 (germline): SEHNR, FQNEAQ (reference sequence). The CDR3 DNA follows: TGTTCCAGCAGCTCACCTGTAGGGGAACTGGCGGGGGCCAACGTCCTGACTTTC. It encodes CSSSSPVGELAGANVLTF. The complete variable domain, with remaining parts taken from reference TRBV7-9 and TRBJ2-6, reads DTGVSQNPRHKITKRGQNVTFRCDPISEHNRLYWYRQTLGQGPEFLTYFQNEAQLEKSRLLSDRFSAERPKGSFSTLEIQRTEQGDSAMYLCSSSSPVGELAGANVLTFGAGSRLTVL.

J is TRBJ2-7 and V is TRBV27; the match to TRBD1 covers 7 bases. The V segment lost 0 bases and the J segment 5 bases; nucleotides outside the gene matches: 7. Germline CDR1 MNHEY, CDR2 SMNVEV (reference sequence). This CDR3 has 15 amino acids. The CDR3 DNA sequence: TGTGCCAGCAGTTTATCGCCGACAGGGTTCAACGAGCAGTACTTC. It specifies CASSLSPTGFNEQYF.

The chain couples TRBV5-3 to TRBJ2-3; 7 positions agree with TRBD2. TRBV5-3 is an ORF, and what it does is uncertain. V lost 4 bases, J lost 1 base, and 12 bases stayed unmatched. This CDR3 has 17 residues. The CDR3: CARSRTLAPPGTDTQYF. The CDR3 DNA is TGTGCCAGAAGCCGAACACTAGCGCCCCCGGGCACAGATACGCAGTATTTT.

V usage is TRBV12-5 and J usage is TRBJ2-7, with 8 bases matching TRBD2. The length of the CDR3 is 15 residues. The germline CDR1 and CDR2 sequences are LGHNT and FRNRAP. V dropped 9 bases and J dropped 3; count of bases not matched to a gene: 13. CDR3: CASRKGTSAFYEQYF. The CDR3 coding sequence is TGTGCTAGCCGGAAAGGGACTAGTGCTTTCTACGAGCAGTACTTC.

This clone was observed a few times. The gene calls are TRBV19 and TRBJ1-1, with D maybe TRBD1 (6 bases). Trimming took off 5 bases at V and 5 bases at J, with 15 bases between the two ends. The CDR3 sequence is 14 residues long. Germline V gene sequence: CDR1 LNHDA, CDR2 SQIVND (reference sequence). The CDR3 loop reads CASSAHRVGTEAFF. The CDR3 DNA follows: TGTGCCAGTAGTGCACACAGGGTGGGGACTGAAGCTTTCTTT.

This clone has only one observation. This chain connects TRBV11-2 to TRBJ2-1; 9 bases match TRBD1. With V trimmed by 4 bases and J by 3 bases, 7 bases remained unmatched. Per germline, CDR1 SGHAT and CDR2 FQNNGV. The CDR3 spans 16 residues. For the CDR3, the DNA is TGTGCCAGCAGCTCACCGGGACAGGGTGTCTACAATGAGCAGTTCTTC. It codes for CASSSPGQGVYNEQFF.

The CDR3 spells CASSRDRGNTGELFF. In nucleotides, the CDR3 is TGTGCCAGCAGTAGGGACAGGGGGAACACCGGGGAGCTGTTTTTT. The rearrangement joins TRBV6-6 to TRBJ2-2, with 10 positions matching TRBD1. After removal of 5 bases from V and 1 base from J, the junction contained 1 base not matched to a gene. This CDR3 comprises 15 residues. Per the germline V gene, CDR1 is MNHNY and CDR2 is SVGAGI (reference sequence).

The V gene is TRBV11-2, the J gene TRBJ2-7; possibly TRBD2 for D (6 bases). The V gene lost 1 base and the J gene lost 1 base, with 14 bases spanning the gap. Germline V gene lookup returns CDR1 SGHAT and CDR2 FQNNGV. This CDR3 region has 16 residues. The chain's CDR3 is CASSLGSGSGSYEQYF. The CDR3 nucleotides are TGTGCCAGCAGCTTAGGCTCAGGTAGCGGATCCTACGAGCAGTACTTC.